The 27 T cell receptor beta chains below were found in one sample sequenced in a study of tumor-infiltrating lymphocytes in primary liver carcinoma. Starting material of 500 to 600 ng total RNA yielded TCR beta cDNA via a constant-region primer. TCR beta libraries came from three nested multiplex PCR rounds using slightly modified ARM-PCR. Amplification in the first two PCR rounds was performed using TRBV1-TRBV30 forward primers and a C-beta reverse primer for roughly 9 cycles each. A single record per CDR3 protein comes from TCRdb applying MiXCR to the multiplex PCR reads. The sample shows approximately 120,000 distinct CDR3 sequences, around 64% of them seen only once. Unsorted bulk tissue of roughly 19-30 mg yielded co-extracted RNA and DNA. Sequences were obtained from liver tumor tissue from sampling region 3. Regarding subset: tumor region T3, left-lateral pole. The receptors originated from a woman aged 55-69 years with primary liver carcinoma and hepatitis B virus infection.

In this sample, this clonotype turned up many times. This chain connects TRBV6-1 to TRBJ1-2, with TRBD1 matching over 9 bases. The V gene end was trimmed by 2 bases and the J gene end by 4 bases; junction bases not matched to a gene: 5. Germline values: CDR1 MNHNS, CDR2 SASEGT. The length of the CDR3 is 15 residues. CDR3 coding DNA: TGTGCCAGCAGTGAATTCGGGACAGGGATCTATGGCTACACCTTC. Translated: CASSEFGTGIYGYTF.

As regards this clonotype: One base away lies a much larger clone, so this may be a sequencing read error. The CDR3 region is CSVGDRVARELFF. CDR3 DNA sequence: TGCAGCGTTGGAGACAGGGTGGCCAGGGAGCTGTTTTTT. This chain connects TRBV29-1 to TRBJ2-2; 7 positions match TRBD1. The CDR3 has 13 residues. V shed 4 bases and J 9 bases; nucleotides not matched to a gene: 8. The germline gives CDR1 SQVTM, CDR2 ANQGSEA.

As to this clonotype: This could be a read error, since a much larger clone is one nucleotide away. The CDR3 DNA follows: TGTGCCAACAGCCGGGATAGGGGGACCTACGAGCAGTACTTC. Protein product: CANSRDRGTYEQYF. This sequence joins TRBV6-2 or TRBV6-3 and TRBJ2-7, with D possibly matching TRBD1 (6 bases). CDR3 length: 14 amino acids. CDR1 MNHEY and CDR2 SVGEGT come from the germline V gene. Trimming removed 10 bases from V and 2 bases from J, with 18 bases in between.

About this clonotype itself: The conserved closing phenylalanine or tryptophan is absent in this CDR3, likely reflecting a read error. The DNA is left out, because the CDR3 cannot be placed on it with certainty; the CDR3 is given as TCRdb lists it. V usage is TRBV11-2 and J usage is TRBJ1-3; the table's D call, TRBD1, was not checked against the DNA. The length of the CDR3 is 19 amino acids, counting both ends. The germline V gene has CDR1 SGHAT and CDR2 FQNNGV. The CDR3 protein is CASSSRPDRGAYSGNIICS.

Regarding this clonotype: One end of the junction does not line up with germline, which may come from a read error. The chain uses TRBV11-3 and TRBJ2-5, with a weak D call TRBD2 (6 bases). CDR3 length: 14 amino acids. The germline CDR1 and CDR2 sequences are SGHNT and YENEEA. This CDR3 is CASMLGTAQDTQYF. The CDR3 region has the DNA TGTGCCAGCATGCTAGGGACTGCCCAAGATACCCAGTACTTC.

In this sample, this clonotype turned up a few times. V and J are TRBV12-3 or TRBV12-4 and TRBJ2-7; 11 bases fit TRBD2. The CDR3 sequence is 17 residues long. V gave up 7 bases and J gave up 2 bases; unmatched junction bases: 13. CDR3 coding DNA: TGTGCCAGCAATTCGGGACTAGCGGAGGCGATCACCTACGAGCAGTACTTC. Its translation: CASNSGLAEAITYEQYF.

V and J are TRBV11-3 and TRBJ2-3; D uncertain. In germline, CDR1 is SGHNT, CDR2 YENEEA. CDR3 length equals 14 residues. The V gene lost 9 bases and the J gene lost 1 base, with 14 bases spanning the gap. The DNA of the CDR3 is TGTGCCAGTAGCCATAGGGCAGGCACAGATACGCAGTATTTT. Amino acid sequence: CASSHRAGTDTQYF.

There are many counts of this clonotype. The genes are TRBV6-1 and TRBJ1-1; D remains unclear. The germline V gene has CDR1 MNHNS and CDR2 SASEGT. This CDR3 comprises 13 residues. The germline V and J ends were trimmed by 2 bases and 1 base, with 5 bases remaining between them. In nucleotides, the CDR3 is TGTGCCAGCAGTGAACCGAGGAACACTGAAGCTTTCTTT. Translating it yields CASSEPRNTEAFF.

As for this clonotype: The CDR3 does not end in the conserved phenylalanine or tryptophan, so this is likely a read error. No DNA is shown, since the ends of the CDR3 on it are uncertain; the CDR3 is the one TCRdb lists. The chain joins TRBV11-2 to TRBJ2-7. Germline CDR1 SGHAT, CDR2 FQNNGV. The CDR3 length is 11 residues, termini included. The CDR3 spells CASSLVDEQYL.

About this clonotype: This clone may be a read error of a much larger clone one base away. The chain joins TRBV11-3 to TRBJ1-5; possibly TRBD1 for D (5 bases). The CDR3 extends over 15 amino acids. Germline CDR1 reads SGHNT; CDR2 reads YENEEA. CDR3 nucleotide sequence: TGTGCCAGCAGCTTAGATCTGGGGGTGGCTCAGCACCAGCATTTT. Translating it yields CASSLDLGVAQHQHF.

This clonotype was recorded many times. The rearrangement joins TRBV6-1 to TRBJ2-3, with D perhaps TRBD1 or TRBD2 (5 bases each). V dropped 5 bases and J dropped 2 bases, with 17 bases sitting between them. CDR3 length: 16 amino acids. CDR1 and CDR2 from the germline V gene are MNHNS and SASEGT. The CDR3 here is CASSSGAIVSTDTQYF. In DNA, the CDR3 is TGTGCCAGCAGTTCCGGGGCCATTGTGTCCACAGATACGCAGTATTTT.

Remarks on this clonotype: This may be a read error: a much more frequent sequence differs by one nucleotide. This sequence joins TRBV5-6 and TRBJ2-1, with D tentatively TRBD1 or TRBD2 (7 bases each). The CDR3 is made up of 16 amino acids. Per germline, CDR1 SGHDT and CDR2 YYEEEE. V was pared by 4 bases and J by 0 bases, with 14 bases between. CDR3 coding DNA: TGTGCCAGCAGCCAGGGGGGGGAGAGCTCCTACAATGAGCAGTTCTTC. Translation: CASSQGGESSYNEQFF.

This clonotype was picked up many times. This chain links TRBV5-1 with TRBJ2-7; D is perhaps TRBD2 (6 bases). Per the germline V gene, CDR1 is SGHRS and CDR2 is YFSETQ. The CDR3 extends over 16 amino acids. V was trimmed by 0 bases and J by 0 bases, leaving 13 bases between them. The CDR3 nucleotides read TGCGCCAGCAGCTTGGAATGGGGCGGGACCTCCTACGAGCAGTACTTC. This gives the protein CASSLEWGGTSYEQYF.

For this clonotype: This could be a read error, since a much larger clone is one nucleotide away. J is TRBJ2-1 and V is TRBV13; 10 bases are shared with TRBD2. The CDR3 has 17 residues. V was clipped by 5 bases and J by 1 base; unmatched bases: 8. Per germline, CDR1 PRHDT and CDR2 FYEKMQ (reference sequence). DNA for the CDR3: TGTGCCAGCAGCATATGTCCTAGCGGGAGATCCTACAATGAGCAGTTCTTC. Translated: CASSICPSGRSYNEQFF.

The chain is built from TRBV29-1 and TRBJ1-1; D not resolved. The CDR3 is 14 amino acids. Germline lookup yields CDR1 SQVTM and CDR2 ANQGSEA. The CDR3 protein is CRIEQSGGRTEAFF. CDR3 DNA sequence: TGCCGCATTGAACAATCGGGTGGAAGGACTGAAGCTTTCTTT.

In this sample, this clonotype is medium-sized. The CDR3 DNA is TGTGCCAGCAGCTTAGATCCGGGGGCAGGAACTGAAGCTTTCTTT. Protein: CASSLDPGAGTEAFF. The rearrangement joins TRBV11-2 to TRBJ1-1; weak D call: TRBD1 (6 bases). With 0 bases removed from V and 5 bases from J, the gap between germline ends came to 13 bases. The CDR3 contains 15 residues. The germline CDR1 and CDR2 sequences are SGHAT and FQNNGV.

Comment on this clonotype: Relative to the germline gene, one junction end is altered; a read error may explain this. The chain has TRBV11-3 and TRBJ2-5, with D perhaps TRBD1 (6 bases). This CDR3 spans 13 amino acids. Per the germline V gene, CDR1 is SGHNT and CDR2 is YENEEA. CDR3 region: CASGIQGGRTQYF. CDR3 DNA sequence: TGCGCCAGCGGAATCCAAGGGGGTCGGACCCAGTACTTC.

Comments on this clonotype: Sequence at one end of the junction differs from germline and may be a read error. The CDR3 reads CVSSDPGGSSYEQYF. The CDR3 DNA follows: TGTGTCAGCAGCGACCCAGGAGGCTCCTCCTACGAGCAGTACTTC. The chain has TRBV6-1 and TRBJ2-7, with D possibly matching TRBD2 (5 bases). The CDR3 covers 15 residues. Germline V gene data show CDR1 as MNHNS and CDR2 as SASEGT.

About this clonotype itself: A much larger clone is a single base away; this may be a read error. The CDR3 sequence: CASSKRQVTYEQYF. CDR3 DNA: TGTGCCAGCAGCAAAAGACAGGTTACCTACGAGCAGTACTTC. The V call is TRBV7-8, the J call TRBJ2-7, with D possibly being TRBD1 (6 bases). Germline values: CDR1 SGHVS, CDR2 FQNEAQ. Trimming pared 5 bases from V and 2 bases from J, leaving 13 bases between. The CDR3 contains 14 residues.

Comments on this clonotype: Being one base from a much bigger clone, this may be a read error. This chain connects TRBV6-1 to TRBJ2-5; the match to TRBD2 covers 9 bases. The germline CDR1 and CDR2 sequences are MNHNS and SASEGT. J lost 7 bases, V lost 1 base, and 10 bases had no gene match. This CDR3 comprises 16 residues. The DNA of the CDR3 is TGTGCCAGCAGTGAAGGTTTTGGGACTAGCAAAGGGACCCAGTACTTC. Amino acid sequence: CASSEGFGTSKGTQYF.

The gene calls are TRBV28 and TRBJ2-3, with TRBD1 as a possible D gene (5 bases). V was trimmed by 8 bases and J by 5 bases, leaving 8 bases between them. This CDR3 comprises 11 residues. Per the germline V gene, CDR1 is MDHEN and CDR2 is SYDVKM. CDR3 sequence (DNA): TGTGCCAGCGGCAGGGAAGATACGCAGTATTTT. It specifies CASGREDTQYF.

This clonotype was detected only a few times. The missing conserved phenylalanine or tryptophan at the end of this CDR3 makes a read error likely. The J gene is TRBJ2-1, the V gene TRBV11-2; a possible D gene is TRBD2 (6 bases). The CDR3 spans 14 residues. Germline V CDR1 and CDR2: SGHAT, FQNNGV. This CDR3 is CASSLVRDFLRQFL. In nucleotides, the CDR3 is TGTGCTAGCAGCTTAGTTAGGGACTTCCTTCGCCAGTTCTTA.

Points on this clonotype: One junction end does not reproduce the germline sequence, and a read error may be involved. The V and J genes are TRBV29-1 and TRBJ1-1; D unresolved. Germline loops: CDR1 SQVTM, CDR2 ANQGSEA. This CDR3 spans 14 amino acids. The CDR3 DNA is TGCACCGTTATAGAGCAGCCTCAGAACACTGAAGCTTTCTTT. Its translation: CTVIEQPQNTEAFF.

This clonotype was seen ten or more times. V gene TRBV4-2 combines with J gene TRBJ2-4; D unclear. Trimming removed 1 base from V and 1 base from J, with 14 bases in between. This CDR3 region has 17 residues. Germline CDR1 LGHNA, CDR2 YNFKEQ. DNA of the CDR3: TGTGCCAGCAGCCAAGGGGTAGCCCTCTCGGCCAAAAACATTCAGTACTTC. Encoded protein: CASSQGVALSAKNIQYF.

CDR3 nucleotides: TGTGCCAGCAGGAATCCGGGGCTAACCTACGAGCAGTACTTC. Translated, it gives CASRNPGLTYEQYF. This chain joins TRBV11-2 and TRBJ2-7, with D possibly called TRBD1 or TRBD2 (5 bases each). The V gene's germline CDR1 is SGHAT and CDR2 FQNNGV. This CDR3 has 14 amino acids. V was clipped by 6 bases and J by 2 bases, with 14 bases between them.

As for this clonotype: The junction departs from the called germline gene at one end, perhaps through a read error. This sequence joins TRBV10-3 and TRBJ1-1; D remains ambiguous. The CDR3 spans 13 residues. Germline V gene lookup returns CDR1 ENHRY and CDR2 SYGVKD. CDR3 in amino acids: CAIGEDVNTEAFF. For the CDR3, the DNA is TGTGCCATCGGCGAGGATGTGAACACTGAAGCGTTCTTT.

This clonotype was seen only once. J is TRBJ1-1 and V is TRBV6-5; no firm D call. CDR1 MNHEY and CDR2 SVGAGI come from the germline V gene. Trimming shortened V by 11 bases and J by 5 bases, and 18 bases separated the two germline ends. The CDR3 is 13 amino acids. The CDR3 loop reads CAGTEQRRTEAFF. The CDR3 DNA reads TGTGCCGGCACCGAACAGAGGAGGACTGAAGCTTTCTTT.